This TCR beta chain was profiled in a study of blood T cell repertoires in COVID-19. For the study at large: The United States, Italy and Spain were the sources of the acute and convalescent COVID-19 samples. The cDNA or gDNA used as material had been derived from T cells, B-cell-depleted T cells, or PBMCs.

Original analysis: How many nucleated cells were present was estimated from reference gene primer amplification. The assay was immunoSEQ multiplex PCR, and TCRdb's table has in-frame clones only and misses some. V and J calls and clone size are given by that table; D and trimming were obtained from the DNA. The sample contains about 260,000 clones, over 75% of which appear only once. The CDR3 is made up of 16 amino acids. Germline CDR1 MNHEY, CDR2 SMNVEV (reference sequence). The ends were cut back, 0 bases at V and 4 bases at J, with 15 bases in the middle. The receptor was derived from a human donor in a cohort sampled during active COVID-19. Sequenced: peripheral blood. The chain links TRBV27 to TRBJ1-1; a possible D gene is TRBD1 (6 bases). The CDR3 loop is CASSLSQTGLGTEAFF. CDR3 sequence (DNA): TGTGCCAGCAGTTTATCCCAAACAGGGCTGGGCACTGAAGCTTTCTTT.